Given below is one TCR beta chain in context. The sample holds many counts of this clonotype. What antigen it recognizes has not been identified. Base quality data are lacking; no much larger clone is found one base away. This entry belongs to a study of T-cell reconstitution after alpha-beta-depleted transplantation in children (dated by TCRdb to the mid-2010s). About the study as a whole: Using TCR repertoire profiling, the study quantitatively followed how T-cell immune reconstitution unfolded in children after TCRalphabeta/CD19-depleted allogeneic hematopoietic cell transplantation.

The receptor library was made with PCR. The instrument was an Illumina HiSeq 2500. TCR libraries were prepared with molecular barcoding, using unique molecular identifiers to normalize TCRbeta repertoire quantification. TCRdb passed the public sequencing reads through fastp at Q25 and MiXCR, retaining productive beta sequences. Rows are unified per CDR3 protein, each entry keeping the most common DNA and genes. In this sample the table shows 190,000 or so distinct CDR3 sequences, approximately 6.8% of which occur a single time. The ten biggest clones cover 3% to 3.5% of the sample. V loses 4 bases of germline sequence and J loses 3 bases, and the interval between the two ends is 11 bases. From its cysteine to its phenylalanine, the CDR3 spans 14 amino acids. Of all the DNA, just the CDR3 is kept, 42 bases in frame from base 1. CDR1 is given as SGHTS and CDR2 as YDEGEE, both from the germline V gene.

The chain links TRBV5-8 with TRBJ2-1; there is no confident call for the D gene. The TCR sequence derives from a human donor who donated a stem cell graft to a child with Wiskott-Aldrich syndrome. The sample was PBMCs from the stem cell graft donor, taken from the stem cell graft. The DNA reads as follows: TGTGCCAGCAGCCCAGAAGAGGTCTACAATGAGCAGTTCTTC. The resulting protein is CASSPEEVYNEQFF. With all but the CDR3 taken from the reference TRBV5-8 and TRBJ2-1 genes, the full variable domain is: EAGVTQSPTHLIKTRGQQATLRCSPISGHTSVYWYQQALGLGLQFLLWYDEGEERNRGNFPPRFSGRQFPNYSSELNVNALELEDSALYLCASSPEEVYNEQFFGPGTRLTVL.